The rows below give T cell receptor beta chains drawn from one sample of a study. TCRdb called the 5' RACE reads again in MiXCR, with one record for every CDR3 protein. The sample has about 40,000 distinct CDR3 sequences, around 18% seen once. The sequenced sample was naive CD4+ T cells sorted from a lymph node. The origin of the receptors is a female donor with breast cancer. Both conserved end residues are part of each CDR3. Each record gives: V gene, D gene, clone size, J gene, CDR3 DNA, CDR3 protein. D genes are given only for firm matches. The listing skips clone size in some rows; elsewhere it reads once, few, many or a size class.

TRBV20-1	NA	many	TRBJ1-2	TGCAGTGCTAGAGACCAAGAGGACCGCGGCTACACCTTC	CSARDQEDRGYTF
TRBV7-6	NA	many	TRBJ2-3	TGTGCCAGCAGCTTTGGGGGAGGTACTACGCAGTATTTT	CASSFGGGTTQYF
TRBV7-9	TRBD1	NA	TRBJ1-1	TGTGCCAGCAGCTCCTTGGACAGGCCGAACACTGAAGCTTTCTTT	CASSSLDRPNTEAFF
TRBV7-9	NA	few	TRBJ2-1	TGTGCCAGCAGCTTAAGCCGCCACAATGAGCAGTTCTTC	CASSLSRHNEQFF
TRBV30	NA	NA	TRBJ2-4	TGTGCCTGGAGTGGACTGAGAGGGCTAGCCAAAAACATTCAGTACTTC	CAWSGLRGLAKNIQYF
TRBV27	NA	NA	TRBJ1-6	TGTGCCAGCAGTCCCTCGGGACGGGATAATTCACCCCTCCACTTT	CASSPSGRDNSPLHF
TRBV5-1	TRBD1	NA	TRBJ1-1	TGCGCCAGCAGCCGGGGACAGGGGATGGATGCTTTCTTT	CASSRGQGMDAFF
TRBV20-1	TRBD1	many	TRBJ1-2	TGCAGTGCTAGAGGGGACAGGGAACACTATGGCTACACCTTC	CSARGDREHYGYTF
TRBV7-9	TRBD2	few	TRBJ2-7	TGTGCCAGCAGCTTGTCGAGCGGGACCTACGAGCAGTACTTC	CASSLSSGTYEQYF
TRBV7-9	TRBD1	few	TRBJ1-3	TGTGCCAGCAGCTTAGGAGGGACAGGGTCCGGAAACACCATATATTTT	CASSLGGTGSGNTIYF
TRBV6-2/TRBV6-3	NA	NA	TRBJ1-5	TGTGCCAGCAGTTACGACAGCAATCAGCCCCAGCATTTT	CASSYDSNQPQHF
TRBV4-1	NA	NA	TRBJ2-2	TGCGCCAGCAGCCAAGGGCAGGGTAGGACCGGGGAGCTGTTTTTT	CASSQGQGRTGELFF
TRBV7-9	TRBD1	few	TRBJ1-5	TGTGCCAGCAGCTCGACAGGGGGGGGCAATCAGCCCCAGCATTTT	CASSSTGGGNQPQHF
TRBV5-1	TRBD2	few	TRBJ2-3	TGCGCCAGCAGCGCCGGGACTAGCGGGAGGGCAGATACGCAGTATTTT	CASSAGTSGRADTQYF
TRBV29-1	NA	many	TRBJ2-7	TGCAGCGTTGAGACAGTCTACGAGCAGTACTTC	CSVETVYEQYF
TRBV7-9	NA	many	TRBJ2-7	TGTGCCAGCAGCTTAGTCTACGAGCAGTACTTC	CASSLVYEQYF
TRBV7-3	NA	NA	TRBJ2-3	TGTGCCAGCAGCTCCTTTAGCAGAACAGATACGCAGTATTTT	CASSSFSRTDTQYF
TRBV6-2/TRBV6-3	TRBD1	NA	TRBJ1-1	TGTGCCAGCAGTCGCCACCGGGACAGGCCTACTGAAGCTTTCTTT	CASSRHRDRPTEAFF
TRBV10-3	NA	NA	TRBJ2-5	TGTGCCATCCAGGCGGGCAGGGGTCAAGAGACCCAGTACTTC	CAIQAGRGQETQYF
TRBV6-5	NA	many	TRBJ1-1	TGTGCCAGCAGTTCCGACTTCAGGGCGACAGGCGTGAACACTGAAGCTTTCTTT	CASSSDFRATGVNTEAFF
TRBV20-1	TRBD2	NA	TRBJ2-7	TGCAGTGCTAGCCGCCTAGCGGAAGCCTACGAGCAGTACTTC	CSASRLAEAYEQYF
TRBV7-2	NA	many	TRBJ2-2	TGTGCCAGCAGCTTAGTACTTCAGGGCGGGGAGCTGTTTTTT	CASSLVLQGGELFF
TRBV7-9	NA	many	TRBJ2-3	TGTGCCAGCCGCCCGCTGTTGCACGCCGCAGATACGCAGTATTTT	CASRPLLHAADTQYF
TRBV6-1	NA	few	TRBJ1-1	TGTGCCAGCAGTGAAATGGACAAGTACACTGAAGCTTTCTTT	CASSEMDKYTEAFF
TRBV9	NA	few	TRBJ1-4	TGTGCCAGCAGCAGATCAGGGTTGGAGAATGAAAAACTGTTTTTT	CASSRSGLENEKLFF
TRBV12-3/TRBV12-4	NA	few	TRBJ1-1	TGTGCCAGCAGAGGGGGGAACAGCGCTGAAGCTTTCTTT	CASRGGNSAEAFF
TRBV7-9	TRBD1	NA	TRBJ1-2	TGTGCCAGCAGCAAGGGGGCAGGATCGTCTAGCGGCTACACCTTC	CASSKGAGSSSGYTF